A single sample is the source of the 13 T cell receptor beta chains below, sequenced in a study of blood T cell repertoires in COVID-19. Generated by immunoSEQ multiplex PCR, the TCRdb table keeps only in-frame clones and is missing some. The table shows some 54,000 clones, with around 90% occurring only once. The sample comprised peripheral blood. These receptors were obtained from a man in his 60s with acute or convalescent COVID-19.

In this sample, this clone turned up once. V and J are TRBV27 and TRBJ1-5; tentatively, D is TRBD1 (5 bases). The CDR3 length is 16 residues. V lost 0 bases and J 1 base, leaving 10 bases between the germline ends. Germline-derived CDR1 and CDR2 are MNHEY and SMNVEV (reference sequence). CDR3 sequence: CASSLSGGISNQPQHF. CDR3 in DNA: TGTGCCAGCAGTTTATCGGGGGGGATAAGCAATCAGCCCCAGCATTTT.

The V and J genes are TRBV5-1 and TRBJ1-1, with 11 positions matching TRBD1. The V segment lost 4 bases and the J segment 2 bases; nucleotides outside the gene matches: 7. The CDR3 covers 16 residues. From germline, CDR1 is SGHRS and CDR2 YFSETQ. The CDR3 sequence: CASSRGQGADNTEAFF. The DNA for the CDR3 is TGCGCCAGCAGCCGAGGACAGGGGGCAGATAACACTGAAGCTTTCTTT.

V is TRBV29-1 and J is TRBJ1-5, with 7 positions matching TRBD1. Losses at the gene ends were 5 bases for V and 5 bases for J; bases not matched to a gene: 3. The length of the CDR3 is 12 residues. Germline CDR1 and CDR2: SQVTM and ANQGSEA. As DNA, the CDR3 is TGCAGCGTTCGACAGGGTGATCAGCCCCAGCATTTT. Protein sequence: CSVRQGDQPQHF.

The chain carries TRBV10-3 and TRBJ2-3; perhaps TRBD2 as D (6 bases). CDR1 ENHRY and CDR2 SYGVKD come from the germline V gene. This CDR3 has 15 amino acids. Deletions cut 7 bases from V and 0 bases from J, with 14 bases between. CDR3: CAITAGSSSTDTQYF. The CDR3 DNA sequence: TGTGCCATCACGGCCGGGAGTTCTAGCACAGATACGCAGTATTTT.

This clone occurred once. The V gene is TRBV11-2, the J gene TRBJ2-1; the match to TRBD2 covers 8 bases. Germline V gene data show CDR1 as SGHAT and CDR2 as FQNNGV. With V trimmed by 0 bases and J by 8 bases, 6 bases remained unmatched. The CDR3 runs to 15 residues. The chain's CDR3 is CASSLDRAGGHEQFF. Written as DNA, the CDR3 is TGTGCCAGCAGCTTAGATCGGGCGGGAGGCCATGAGCAGTTCTTC. Using reference TRBV11-2 and TRBJ2-1 for the parts outside the CDR3, the full variable domain is EAGVAQSPRYKIIEKRQSVAFWCNPISGHATLYWYQQILGQGPKLLIQFQNNGVVDDSQLPKDRFSAERLKGVDSTLKIQPAKLEDSAVYLCASSLDRAGGHEQFFGPGTRLTVL.

In DNA form, the CDR3 reads TGCGCCAGCAGCCCCAGCGACAGACCGAACACTGAAGCTTTCTTT. Translating gives CASSPSDRPNTEAFF. This chain joins TRBV4-1 and TRBJ1-1, with a weak D call TRBD1 (5 bases). CDR1 and CDR2 (germline): MGHRA, YSYEKL. This CDR3 contains 15 residues. V lost 4 bases and J lost 1, with 13 bases in between.

V is TRBV29-1 and J is TRBJ2-2, with D perhaps matching TRBD2 (5 bases). Germline V gives CDR1 SQVTM, CDR2 ANQGSEA. This CDR3 has 11 residues. Trimming left V 4 bases short and J 9 bases short, with 9 bases between. The CDR3 DNA reads as TGCAGCGTTGGGAGAGGGAGGGAGCTGTTTTTT. The encoded protein is CSVGRGRELFF.

This clone appeared once. This sequence joins TRBV7-2 and TRBJ2-3; 9 bases are shared with TRBD2. This CDR3 is built from 16 residues. Per germline, CDR1 SGHTA and CDR2 FQGNSA. The V and J ends lost 0 bases and 2 bases, in that order; junction bases with no gene match: 3. This CDR3 reads CASSLALAGLTDTQYF. In nucleotides, the CDR3 is TGTGCCAGCAGCTTAGCGCTAGCGGGACTCACAGATACGCAGTATTTT.

This sequence joins TRBV14 and TRBJ2-7; 11 positions match TRBD1. The trim removed 2 bases at V and 4 bases at J, leaving 7 bases unmatched. Germline lookup yields CDR1 SGHDN and CDR2 FVKESK. The CDR3 is 16 amino acids. The CDR3 spells CASSQFPGQGEYEQYF. Written as DNA, the CDR3 is TGTGCCAGCAGCCAATTTCCGGGACAGGGGGAGTACGAGCAGTACTTC.

The rearrangement links TRBV4-1 to TRBJ2-2; the D gene is possibly TRBD2 (5 bases). CDR1 is MGHRA and CDR2 is YSYEKL in the germline V gene. V was pared by 1 base and J by 6 bases, with 18 bases between. There are 17 residues in the CDR3. CDR3 nucleotides: TGCGCCAGCAGCCAAGGCCCTAGCACCGAGCGCTCCGGGGAGCTGTTTTTT. Residues: CASSQGPSTERSGELFF.

This clone was observed once. The chain employs TRBV12-5 and TRBJ1-2; 12 nucleotides agree with TRBD1. The V gene end was trimmed by 2 bases and the J gene end by 2 bases; junction bases not matched to a gene: 9. The CDR3 is 18 residues long. The germline V gene has CDR1 LGHNT and CDR2 FRNRAP. Written as DNA, the CDR3 is TGTGCTAGTGGTTTGTTCCGGGACAGGGGGCTGGAGAACTATGGCTACACCTTC. This codes for CASGLFRDRGLENYGYTF.

This clone showed up just a few times. The chain has TRBV6-5 and TRBJ1-4; a possible D gene is TRBD1 (5 bases). The CDR3 sequence is 14 residues long. Germline CDR1 reads MNHEY; CDR2 reads SVGAGI. The germline V and J ends were trimmed by 0 bases and 4 bases, with 6 bases remaining between them. The DNA of the CDR3 is TGTGCCAGCAGTTACTCGGGGCTTAATGAAAAACTGTTTTTT. Translating gives CASSYSGLNEKLFF.

J is TRBJ1-1 and V is TRBV7-2, with 9 bases matching TRBD1. The CDR3 spans 15 residues. CDR1 SGHTA and CDR2 FQGNSA come from the germline V gene. Trimming at V came to 3 bases and at J to 6 bases, leaving 8 bases not matched to a gene. The CDR3: CASSFTGGALAEAFF. CDR3 coding DNA: TGTGCCAGCAGCTTCACAGGGGGCGCGTTGGCTGAAGCTTTCTTT.